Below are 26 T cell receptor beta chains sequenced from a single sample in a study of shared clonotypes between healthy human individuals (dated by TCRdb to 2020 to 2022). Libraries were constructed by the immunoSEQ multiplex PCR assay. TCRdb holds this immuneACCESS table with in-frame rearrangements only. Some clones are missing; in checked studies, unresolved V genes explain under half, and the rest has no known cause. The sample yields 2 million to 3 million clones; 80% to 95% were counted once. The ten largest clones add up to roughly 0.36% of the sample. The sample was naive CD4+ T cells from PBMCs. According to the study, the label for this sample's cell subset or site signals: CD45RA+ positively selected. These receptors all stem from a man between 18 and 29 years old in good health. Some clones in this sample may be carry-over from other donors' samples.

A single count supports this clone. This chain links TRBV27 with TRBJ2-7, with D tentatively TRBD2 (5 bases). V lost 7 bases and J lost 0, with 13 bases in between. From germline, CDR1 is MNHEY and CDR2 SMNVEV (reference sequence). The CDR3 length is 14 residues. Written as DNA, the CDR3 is TGTGCCAGCACCGCGGCGGGTTCCTCCTACGAGCAGTACTTC. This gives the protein CASTAAGSSYEQYF.

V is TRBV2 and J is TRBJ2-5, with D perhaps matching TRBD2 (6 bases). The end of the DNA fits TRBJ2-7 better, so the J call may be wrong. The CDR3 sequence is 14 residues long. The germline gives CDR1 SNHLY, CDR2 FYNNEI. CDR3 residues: CASSPGGTPYEQYF. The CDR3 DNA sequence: TGTGCCAGCTCTCCGGGCGGGACGCCCTACGAGCAGTACTTC.

Here the CDR3 DNA reads TGCGCCAGCAGCTTGGGACGGGGGAGCTCTGGGGCCAACGTCCTGACTTTC. It translates to CASSLGRGSSGANVLTF. The gene calls are TRBV5-1 and TRBJ2-6, with D tentatively TRBD2 (6 bases). V lost 0 bases and J lost 0, with 10 bases in between. The CDR3 is made up of 17 amino acids. CDR1 and CDR2 (germline): SGHRS, YFSETQ.

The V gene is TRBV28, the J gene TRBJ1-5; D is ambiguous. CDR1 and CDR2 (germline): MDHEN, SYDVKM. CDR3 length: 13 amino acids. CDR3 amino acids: CVTSLVFRRTQHF. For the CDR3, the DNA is TGTGTCACCTCCCTGGTATTTAGGAGGACCCAGCATTTT.

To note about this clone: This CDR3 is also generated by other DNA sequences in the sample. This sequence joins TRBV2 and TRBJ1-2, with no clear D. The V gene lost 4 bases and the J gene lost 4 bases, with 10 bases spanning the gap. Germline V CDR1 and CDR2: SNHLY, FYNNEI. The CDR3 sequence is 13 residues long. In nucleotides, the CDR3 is TGTGCCAGCAGTGTGGAGGGATCCTATGGCTACACCTTC. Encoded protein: CASSVEGSYGYTF. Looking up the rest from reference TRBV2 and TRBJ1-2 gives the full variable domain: EPEVTQTPSHQVTQMGQEVILRCVPISNHLYFYWYRQILGQKVEFLVSFYNNEISEKSEIFDDQFSVERPDGSNFTLKIRSTKLEDSAMYFCASSVEGSYGYTFGSGTRLTVV.

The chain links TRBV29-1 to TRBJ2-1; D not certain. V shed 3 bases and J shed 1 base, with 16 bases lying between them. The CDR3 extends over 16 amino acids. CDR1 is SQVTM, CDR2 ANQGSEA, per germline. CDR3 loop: CSVDPGPKRSYNEQFF. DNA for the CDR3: TGCAGCGTTGATCCCGGCCCCAAAAGGTCCTACAATGAGCAGTTCTTC.

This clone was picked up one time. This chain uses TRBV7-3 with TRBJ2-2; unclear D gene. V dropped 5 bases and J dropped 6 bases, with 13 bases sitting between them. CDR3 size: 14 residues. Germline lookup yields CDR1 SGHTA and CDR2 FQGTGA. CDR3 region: CASSNGEWAGELFF. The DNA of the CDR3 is TGTGCCAGCAGCAATGGGGAATGGGCCGGGGAGCTGTTTTTT. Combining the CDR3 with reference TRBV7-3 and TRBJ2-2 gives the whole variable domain GAGVSQTPSNKVTEKGKYVELRCDPISGHTALYWYRQSLGQGPEFLIYFQGTGAADDSGLPNDRFFAVRPEGSVSTLKIQRTERGDSAVYLCASSNGEWAGELFFGEGSRLTVL.

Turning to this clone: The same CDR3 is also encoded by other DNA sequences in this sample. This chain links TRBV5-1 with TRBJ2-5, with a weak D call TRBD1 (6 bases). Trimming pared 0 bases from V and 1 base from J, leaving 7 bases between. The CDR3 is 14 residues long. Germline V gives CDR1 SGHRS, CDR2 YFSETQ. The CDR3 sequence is CASSLEGVQETQYF. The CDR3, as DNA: TGCGCCAGCAGCTTGGAGGGGGTCCAAGAGACCCAGTACTTC.

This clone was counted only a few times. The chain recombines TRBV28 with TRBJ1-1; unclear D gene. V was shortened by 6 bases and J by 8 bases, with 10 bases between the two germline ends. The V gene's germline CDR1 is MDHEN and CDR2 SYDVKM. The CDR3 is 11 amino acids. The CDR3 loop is CASRGSLEAFF. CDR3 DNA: TGTGCCAGCAGGGGCAGCCTGGAAGCTTTCTTT.

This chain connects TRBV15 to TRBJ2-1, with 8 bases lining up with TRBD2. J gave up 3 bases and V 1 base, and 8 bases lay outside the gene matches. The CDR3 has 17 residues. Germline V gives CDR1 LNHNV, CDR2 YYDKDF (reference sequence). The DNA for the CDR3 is TGTGCCACCAGCAGAGTGGGTGGGACTAGGGGCTACAATGAGCAGTTCTTC. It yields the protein CATSRVGGTRGYNEQFF.

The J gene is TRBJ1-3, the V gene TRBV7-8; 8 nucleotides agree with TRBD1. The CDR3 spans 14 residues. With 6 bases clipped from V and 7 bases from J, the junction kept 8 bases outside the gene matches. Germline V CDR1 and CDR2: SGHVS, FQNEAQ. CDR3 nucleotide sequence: TGTGCCAGCAGTAGCTCGCGACAGGGGAACACCATATATTTT. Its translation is CASSSSRQGNTIYF.

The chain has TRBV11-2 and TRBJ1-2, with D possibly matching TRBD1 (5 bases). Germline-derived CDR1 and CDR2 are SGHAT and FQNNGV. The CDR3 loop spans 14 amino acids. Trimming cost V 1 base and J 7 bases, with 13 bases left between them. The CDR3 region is CASSLAPRGAGYTF. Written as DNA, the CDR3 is TGTGCCAGCAGCTTAGCCCCGCGAGGGGCTGGCTACACCTTC.

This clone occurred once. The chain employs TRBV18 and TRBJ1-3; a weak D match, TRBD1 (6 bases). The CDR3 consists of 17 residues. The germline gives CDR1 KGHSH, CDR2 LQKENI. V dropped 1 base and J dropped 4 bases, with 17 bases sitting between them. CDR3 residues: CASSPQGWGLEGNTIYF. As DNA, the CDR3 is TGTGCCAGCTCACCACAAGGCTGGGGGCTAGAGGGAAACACCATATATTTT. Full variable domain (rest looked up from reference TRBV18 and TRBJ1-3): NAGVMQNPRHLVRRRGQEARLRCSPMKGHSHVYWYRQLPEEGLKFMVYLQKENIIDESGMPKERFSAEFPKEGPSILRIQQVVRGDSAAYFCASSPQGWGLEGNTIYFGEGSWLTVV.

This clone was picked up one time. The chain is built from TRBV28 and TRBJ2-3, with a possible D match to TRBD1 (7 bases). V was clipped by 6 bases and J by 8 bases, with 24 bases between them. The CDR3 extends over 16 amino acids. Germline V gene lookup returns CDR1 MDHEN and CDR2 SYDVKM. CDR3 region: CASSEVGTAGAGTQYF. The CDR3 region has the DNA TGTGCCAGCAGCGAGGTCGGGACAGCCGGAGCGGGTACGCAGTATTTT.

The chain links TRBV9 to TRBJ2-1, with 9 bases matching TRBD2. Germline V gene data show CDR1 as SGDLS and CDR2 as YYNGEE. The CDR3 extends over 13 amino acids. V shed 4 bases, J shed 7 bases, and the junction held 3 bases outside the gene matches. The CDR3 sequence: CASSPLAGNEQFF. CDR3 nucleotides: TGTGCCAGCAGCCCCCTAGCGGGGAATGAGCAGTTCTTC.

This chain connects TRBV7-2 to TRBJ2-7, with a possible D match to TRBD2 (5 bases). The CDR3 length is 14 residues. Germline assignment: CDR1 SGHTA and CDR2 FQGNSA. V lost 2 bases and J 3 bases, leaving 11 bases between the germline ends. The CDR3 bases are TGTGCCAGCAGCTTAAGGTACGGGAACTACGAGCAGTACTTC. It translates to CASSLRYGNYEQYF.

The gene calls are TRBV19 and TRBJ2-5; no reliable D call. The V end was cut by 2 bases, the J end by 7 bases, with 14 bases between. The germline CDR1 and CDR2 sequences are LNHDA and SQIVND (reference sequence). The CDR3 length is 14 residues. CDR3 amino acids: CASSIQRRKGTQYF. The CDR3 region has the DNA TGTGCCAGTAGTATACAGCGTCGTAAGGGGACCCAGTACTTC.

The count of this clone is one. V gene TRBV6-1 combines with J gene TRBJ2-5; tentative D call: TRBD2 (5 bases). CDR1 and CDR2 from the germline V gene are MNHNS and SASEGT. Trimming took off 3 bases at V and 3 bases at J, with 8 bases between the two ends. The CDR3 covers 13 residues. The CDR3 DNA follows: TGTGCCAGCAGTGAGGACTGGAAAGAGACCCAGTACTTC. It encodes CASSEDWKETQYF.

The CDR3 region has the DNA TGTGCCAGCAGTGAATACGGGGGGGGGACCTCGTCCTACGAGCAGTACTTC. This codes for CASSEYGGGTSSYEQYF. J is TRBJ2-7 and V is TRBV6-1, with 8 bases aligning to TRBD2. V trimming: 2 bases; J trimming: 1 base; junction bases outside the gene matches: 10. Germline CDR1 reads MNHNS; CDR2 reads SASEGT. The CDR3 has 17 amino acids.

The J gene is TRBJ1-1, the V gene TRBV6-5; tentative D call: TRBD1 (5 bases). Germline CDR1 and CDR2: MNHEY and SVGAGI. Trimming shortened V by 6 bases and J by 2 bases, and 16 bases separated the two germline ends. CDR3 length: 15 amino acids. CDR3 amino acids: CASSQLIGGNTEAFF. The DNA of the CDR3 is TGTGCCAGCAGCCAACTCATCGGGGGAAACACTGAAGCTTTCTTT.

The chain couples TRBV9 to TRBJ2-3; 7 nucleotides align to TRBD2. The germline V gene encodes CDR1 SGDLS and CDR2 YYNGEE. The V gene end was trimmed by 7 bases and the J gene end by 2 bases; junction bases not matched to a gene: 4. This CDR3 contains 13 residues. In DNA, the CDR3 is TGTGCCAGCGGGAGGGCTCTCACAGATACGCAGTATTTT. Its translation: CASGRALTDTQYF.

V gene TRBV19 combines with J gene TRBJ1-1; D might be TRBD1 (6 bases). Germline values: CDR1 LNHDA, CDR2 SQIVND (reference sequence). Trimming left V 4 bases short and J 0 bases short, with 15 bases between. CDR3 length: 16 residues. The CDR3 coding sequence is TGTGCCAGTAGTAGACCCCCGGGGGGCCTGAACACTGAAGCTTTCTTT. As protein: CASSRPPGGLNTEAFF.

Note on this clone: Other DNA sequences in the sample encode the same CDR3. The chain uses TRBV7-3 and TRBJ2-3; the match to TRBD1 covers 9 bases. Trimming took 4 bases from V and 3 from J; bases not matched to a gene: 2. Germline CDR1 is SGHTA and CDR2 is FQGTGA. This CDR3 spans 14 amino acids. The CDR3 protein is CASSSGQGTDTQYF. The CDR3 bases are TGTGCCAGCAGCTCCGGACAGGGGACAGATACGCAGTATTTT.

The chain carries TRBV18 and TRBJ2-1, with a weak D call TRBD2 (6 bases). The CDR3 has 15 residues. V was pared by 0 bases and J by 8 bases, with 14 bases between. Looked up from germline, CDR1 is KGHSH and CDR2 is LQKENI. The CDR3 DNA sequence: TGTGCCAGCTCACCACCGGGAGGAGGGCAGCATGAGCAGTTCTTC. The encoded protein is CASSPPGGGQHEQFF.

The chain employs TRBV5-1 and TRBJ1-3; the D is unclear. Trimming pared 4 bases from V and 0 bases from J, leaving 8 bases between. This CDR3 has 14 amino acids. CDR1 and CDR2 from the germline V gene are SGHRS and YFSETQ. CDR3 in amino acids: CASSTDDSGNTIYF. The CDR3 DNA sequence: TGCGCCAGCAGCACAGACGACTCTGGAAACACCATATATTTT.

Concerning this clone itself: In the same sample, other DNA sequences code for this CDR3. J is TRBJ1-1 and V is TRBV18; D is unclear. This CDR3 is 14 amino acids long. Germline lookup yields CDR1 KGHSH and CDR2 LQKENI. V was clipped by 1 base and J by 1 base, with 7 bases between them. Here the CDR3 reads CASSPQRANTEAFF. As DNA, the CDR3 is TGTGCCAGCTCACCACAACGGGCGAACACTGAAGCTTTCTTT.